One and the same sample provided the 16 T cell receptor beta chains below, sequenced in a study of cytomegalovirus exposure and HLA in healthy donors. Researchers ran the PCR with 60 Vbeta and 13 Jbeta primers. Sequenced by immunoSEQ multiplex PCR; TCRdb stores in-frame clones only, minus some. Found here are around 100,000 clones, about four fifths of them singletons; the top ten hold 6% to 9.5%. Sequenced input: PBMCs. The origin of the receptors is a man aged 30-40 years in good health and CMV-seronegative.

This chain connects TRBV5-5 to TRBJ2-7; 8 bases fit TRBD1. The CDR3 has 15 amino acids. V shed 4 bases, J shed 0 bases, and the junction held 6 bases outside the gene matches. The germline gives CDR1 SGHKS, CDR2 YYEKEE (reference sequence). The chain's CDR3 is CASSQRTGSSYEQYF. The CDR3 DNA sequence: TGTGCCAGCAGCCAACGGACAGGGAGCTCCTACGAGCAGTACTTC.

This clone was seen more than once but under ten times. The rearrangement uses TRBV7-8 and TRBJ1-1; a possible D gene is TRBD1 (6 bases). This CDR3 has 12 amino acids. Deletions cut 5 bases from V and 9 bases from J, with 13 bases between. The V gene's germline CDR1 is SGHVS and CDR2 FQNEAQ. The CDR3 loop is CASSTTRDKAFF. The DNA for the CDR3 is TGTGCCAGCAGCACAACTCGGGACAAAGCTTTCTTT.

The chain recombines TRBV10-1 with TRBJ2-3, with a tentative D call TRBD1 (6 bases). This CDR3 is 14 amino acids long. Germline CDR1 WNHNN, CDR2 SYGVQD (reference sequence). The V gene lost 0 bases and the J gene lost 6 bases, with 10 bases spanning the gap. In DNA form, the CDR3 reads TGCGCCAGCAGTGAGTCGACAGGTTCCGATACGCAGTATTTT. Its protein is CASSESTGSDTQYF.

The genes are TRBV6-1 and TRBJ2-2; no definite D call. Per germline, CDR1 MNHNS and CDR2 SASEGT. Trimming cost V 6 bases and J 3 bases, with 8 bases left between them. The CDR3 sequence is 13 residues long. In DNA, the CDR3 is TGTGCCAGCAGAGTAACATACACCGGGGAGCTGTTTTTT. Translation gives CASRVTYTGELFF.

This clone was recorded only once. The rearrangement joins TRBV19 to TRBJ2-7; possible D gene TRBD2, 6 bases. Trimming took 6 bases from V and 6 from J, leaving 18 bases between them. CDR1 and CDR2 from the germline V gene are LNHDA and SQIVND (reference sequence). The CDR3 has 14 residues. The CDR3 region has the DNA TGTGCCAGTAGGTCGAGGGGCGGAGCGGGCGAGCAGTACTTC. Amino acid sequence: CASRSRGGAGEQYF.

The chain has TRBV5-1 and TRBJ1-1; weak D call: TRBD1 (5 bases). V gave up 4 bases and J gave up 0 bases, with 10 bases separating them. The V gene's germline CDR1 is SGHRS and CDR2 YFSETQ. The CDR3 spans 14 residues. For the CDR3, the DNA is TGCGCCAGCAGCCGACAGATCATGAACACTGAAGCTTTCTTT. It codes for CASSRQIMNTEAFF.

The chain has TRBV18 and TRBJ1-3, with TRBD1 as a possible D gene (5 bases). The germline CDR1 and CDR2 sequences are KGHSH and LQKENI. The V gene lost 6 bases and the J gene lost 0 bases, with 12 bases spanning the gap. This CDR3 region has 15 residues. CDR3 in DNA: TGTGCCAGCTCTGCCGATGGACACTCTGGAAACACCATATATTTT. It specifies CASSADGHSGNTIYF.

For the CDR3, the DNA is TGTGCCAGCAGTGGCCGAGATCCAGGGACCCAGTACTTC. Amino acids: CASSGRDPGTQYF. The J gene is TRBJ2-5, the V gene TRBV6-1; D not certain. This CDR3 contains 13 residues. Germline CDR1 MNHNS, CDR2 SASEGT. Trimming left V 4 bases short and J 7 bases short, with 13 bases between.

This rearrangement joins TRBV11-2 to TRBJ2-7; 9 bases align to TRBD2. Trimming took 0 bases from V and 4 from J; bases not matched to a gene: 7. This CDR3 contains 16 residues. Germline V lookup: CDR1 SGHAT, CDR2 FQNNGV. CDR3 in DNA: TGTGCCAGCAGCTTAGATTTTCCTAGCGGGACTTACGAGCAGTACTTC. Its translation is CASSLDFPSGTYEQYF.

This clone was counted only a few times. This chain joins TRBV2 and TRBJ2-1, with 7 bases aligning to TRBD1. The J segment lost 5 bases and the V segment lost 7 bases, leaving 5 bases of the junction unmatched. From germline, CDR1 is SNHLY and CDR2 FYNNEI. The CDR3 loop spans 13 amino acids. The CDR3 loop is CASTTTGNNEQFF. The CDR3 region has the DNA TGTGCCAGCACTACGACAGGGAACAATGAGCAGTTCTTC.

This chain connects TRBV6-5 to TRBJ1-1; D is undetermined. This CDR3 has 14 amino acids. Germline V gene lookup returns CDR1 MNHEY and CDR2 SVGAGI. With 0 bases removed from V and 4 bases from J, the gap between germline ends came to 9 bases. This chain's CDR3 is CASSYSEGTTEAFF. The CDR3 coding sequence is TGTGCCAGCAGTTACTCTGAGGGCACCACTGAAGCTTTCTTT.

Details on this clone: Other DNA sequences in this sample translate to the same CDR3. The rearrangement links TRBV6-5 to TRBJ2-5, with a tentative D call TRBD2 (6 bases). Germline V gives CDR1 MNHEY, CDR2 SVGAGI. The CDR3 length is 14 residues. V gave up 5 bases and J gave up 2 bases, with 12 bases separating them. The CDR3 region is CASSAPGLQETQYF. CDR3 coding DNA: TGTGCCAGCAGTGCTCCGGGACTTCAAGAGACCCAGTACTTC.

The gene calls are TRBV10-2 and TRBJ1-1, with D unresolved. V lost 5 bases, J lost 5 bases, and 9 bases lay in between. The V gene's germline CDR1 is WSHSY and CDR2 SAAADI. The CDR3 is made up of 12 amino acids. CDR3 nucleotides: TGCGCCAGCAGTCCTGGTAGTACTGAAGCTTTCTTT. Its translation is CASSPGSTEAFF.

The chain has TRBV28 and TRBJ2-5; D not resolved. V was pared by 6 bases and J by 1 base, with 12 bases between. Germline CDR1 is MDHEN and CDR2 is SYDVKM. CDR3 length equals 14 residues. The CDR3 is CASSPGGLQETQYF. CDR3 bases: TGTGCCAGCAGCCCCGGCGGTCTCCAAGAGACCCAGTACTTC.

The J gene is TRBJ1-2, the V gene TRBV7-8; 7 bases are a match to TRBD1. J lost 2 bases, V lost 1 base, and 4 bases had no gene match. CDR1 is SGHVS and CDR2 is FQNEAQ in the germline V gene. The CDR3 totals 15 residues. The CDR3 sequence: CASSLVRQGNYGYTF. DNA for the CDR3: TGTGCCAGCAGCTTAGTAAGACAGGGCAACTATGGCTACACCTTC.

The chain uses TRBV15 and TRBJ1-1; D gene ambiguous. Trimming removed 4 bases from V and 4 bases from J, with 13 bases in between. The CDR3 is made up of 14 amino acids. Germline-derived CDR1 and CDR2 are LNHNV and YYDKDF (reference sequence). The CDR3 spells CATSKRVEGTEAFF. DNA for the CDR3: TGTGCCACCAGCAAGAGGGTTGAGGGCACTGAAGCTTTCTTT.